This TCR beta chain stems from a study of blood T cell repertoires in COVID-19. The CDR3 totals 14 residues. V was trimmed by 0 bases and J by 1 base, leaving 6 bases between them. The germline V gene has CDR1 MNHNY and CDR2 SVGAGI (reference sequence). Produced via immunoSEQ multiplex PCR; TCRdb's table is partial and in-frame only. The sample includes roughly 250,000 clones, nearly 90% of them seen just once. This TCR was sampled from a woman in her 30s with acute or convalescent COVID-19. The specimen was peripheral blood. The chain recombines TRBV6-6 with TRBJ1-2; D might be TRBD1 (5 bases). The CDR3 coding sequence is TGTGCCAGCAGTTACTCGGGGGGTAACTATGGCTACACCTTC. The encoded protein is CASSYSGGNYGYTF.